The rows below give T cell receptor beta chains drawn from one sample of a study of vaccination and CD4 T cells after COVID-19. MiXCR was run by TCRdb on the PCR reads, yielding one entry per CDR3 protein. The sample contains 20,000 to 25,000 distinct CDR3 sequences, 46% of which appear only once. Their antigens are not known. Material: CD4+ T cells from blood, cultured in vitro, obtained about 7 months after SARS-CoV-2 vaccination. Receptor source: a human donor who had recovered from COVID-19. Each CDR3 is given with its conserved first and last residue. Fields, in order: clone size, V gene, J gene, D gene, CDR3 protein. A D gene is named only where the DNA matches it firmly. Clone size is given for some rows only: seen once, a few or many times, or a class if the clone is expanded.

few	TRBV10-3	TRBJ2-5	TRBD1	CAIRMGQKETQYF
.	TRBV6-2/TRBV6-3	TRBJ2-7	TRBD2	CASGPRLAGIYEQYF
.	TRBV7-2	TRBJ2-7	TRBD2	CASSRAAGDSYEQYF
.	TRBV5-4	TRBJ1-2	.	CASSLAMRVADGYTF
.	TRBV7-3	TRBJ1-1	.	CASSSGHSNTEAFF
.	TRBV20-1	TRBJ2-3	TRBD2	CSAPAGGGTDTQYF
.	TRBV20-1	TRBJ2-1	.	CSARDLRGSDEQFF
.	TRBV11-2	TRBJ2-6	.	CASSRSPGNSGANVLTF
few	TRBV10-3	TRBJ2-5	TRBD2	CAISDPTSGTQETQYF
.	TRBV24-1	TRBJ2-1	TRBD1	CATSDPTGGVYNEQFF
.	TRBV5-4	TRBJ2-7	.	CASSLRGRPGVYEQYF
.	TRBV2	TRBJ1-1	.	CASSGRIQNTEAFF
.	TRBV2	TRBJ2-3	.	CASNRDTDTQYF